This TCR beta chain was found in a study of blood T cells in healthy people across ages. The CDR3 spans 13 residues. In germline, CDR1 is MDHEN, CDR2 SYDVKM. It was with a sample-barcoded 5' primer and a J-beta primer mix that a second PCR of about 7 to 12 cycles was run. Every sample returned 3 million or more CDR3-containing paired-end reads. Each CDR3 protein is one row after TCRdb ran MiXCR on the 5' RACE reads. The sample carries 550,000 to 750,000 distinct CDR3 sequences, around 21% recorded once. Study outcomes and limitations: Total diversity from one million sequenced T cells was likely underestimated.

Russia was home to the donors, healthy Caucasian individuals aged 6 to 90. In each sample, at least 6 million PBMCs were isolated. As for this clonotype: Its antigen is undetermined. The junction departs from germline at one end; a sequencing error may be responsible.

V usage is TRBV28 and J usage is TRBJ1-1; D gene ambiguous. The sequence derives from a man aged 70-80 years in good health. The sample consisted of blood. This chain's CDR3 is CVSSLPVKTEAFF. CDR3 bases: TGTGTCAGCAGTTTGCCTGTTAAGACTGAAGCTTTCTTT.